This TCR beta chain was sequenced for a study of radiotherapy plus CTLA-4 blockade in lung cancer. Libraries were prepared by immunoSEQ multiplex PCR; TCRdb keeps only in-frame clonotypes and omits some of them. This sample has tens of thousands of clones, with approximately 80% found just once. CDR1 is LGHNA and CDR2 is YNFKEQ in the germline V gene. The CDR3 totals 15 residues. Trimming took off 1 base at V and 0 bases at J, with 7 bases between the two ends. The receptor was isolated from a human donor with non-small cell lung cancer whose response to radiotherapy plus ipilimumab could not be evaluated. The source was peripheral blood, collected from a patient treated with radiotherapy plus ipilimumab. The chain joins TRBV4-2 to TRBJ1-3, with a tentative D call TRBD1 (5 bases). CDR3 residues: CASSQVGGSGNTIYF. CDR3 DNA: TGTGCCAGCAGCCAAGTCGGGGGCTCTGGAAACACCATATATTTT.